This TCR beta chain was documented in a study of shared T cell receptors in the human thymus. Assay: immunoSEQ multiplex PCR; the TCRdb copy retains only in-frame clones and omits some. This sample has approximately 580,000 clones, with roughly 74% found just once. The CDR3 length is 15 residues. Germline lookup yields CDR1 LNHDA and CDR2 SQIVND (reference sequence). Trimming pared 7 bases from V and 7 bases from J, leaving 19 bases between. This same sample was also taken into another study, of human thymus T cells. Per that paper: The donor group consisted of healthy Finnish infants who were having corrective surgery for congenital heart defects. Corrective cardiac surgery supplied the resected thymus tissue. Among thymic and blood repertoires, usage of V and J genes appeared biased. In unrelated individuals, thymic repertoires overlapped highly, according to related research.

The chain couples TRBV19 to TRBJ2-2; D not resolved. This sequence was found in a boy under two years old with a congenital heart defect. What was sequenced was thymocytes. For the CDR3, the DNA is TGTGCCAGTATGTCAGGAAATTCACCTGACGGGGAGCTGTTTTTT. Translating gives CASMSGNSPDGELFF.